The 23 T cell receptor beta chains below were found in one sample sequenced in a study of glioma-infiltrating T cells after dendritic cell vaccination. Time point: after dendritic cell vaccination, including at tumor progression/relapse. Some clones are missing from TCRdb's copy, which holds only in-frame ones; the method was immunoSEQ multiplex PCR. The data show about 58,000 clones, with roughly four fifths seen just once and 15% to 19% held by the top ten. This material consisted of blood, taken after dendritic cell vaccination. Receptors originate from a human donor with glioblastoma.

This clone was seen more than once but under ten times. The V and J genes are TRBV6-5 and TRBJ1-4, with 10 bases identical to TRBD1. The germline gives CDR1 MNHEY, CDR2 SVGAGI. J gave up 7 bases and V 0 bases, and 5 bases lay outside the gene matches. The CDR3 covers 16 residues. CDR3: CASSYSQTGGFEKLFF. As DNA, the CDR3 is TGTGCCAGCAGTTACTCACAGACAGGGGGCTTTGAAAAACTGTTTTTT.

The chain joins TRBV27 to TRBJ2-1; 13 bases map to TRBD2. Germline assignment: CDR1 MNHEY and CDR2 SMNVEV (reference sequence). V shed 4 bases and J 3 bases; nucleotides not matched to a gene: 6. The CDR3 runs to 17 residues. CDR3 nucleotide sequence: TGTGCCAGCAGTTCGGGACTAGCGGGGAGACTCTACAATGAGCAGTTCTTC. Residues: CASSSGLAGRLYNEQFF.

V and J are TRBV25-1 and TRBJ2-1; 12 bases line up with TRBD2. The CDR3 runs 14 residues. The V and J ends lost 5 bases and 7 bases, in that order; junction bases with no gene match: 3. Per the germline V gene, CDR1 is MGHDK and CDR2 is SYGVNS. CDR3 loop: CASSSSGGENEQFF. The CDR3 nucleotides read TGTGCCAGCAGTTCTAGCGGGGGGGAGAATGAGCAGTTCTTC.

The chain recombines TRBV5-1 with TRBJ1-3; 8 bases map to TRBD1. Per the germline V gene, CDR1 is SGHRS and CDR2 is YFSETQ. The ends lost 4 bases at V and 4 bases at J; junction bases unmatched: 16. The CDR3 spans 18 residues. CDR3 amino acids: CASSLGQELFGGGNTIYF. The DNA of the CDR3 is TGCGCCAGCAGCCTGGGACAGGAGCTCTTTGGTGGGGGAAACACCATATATTTT.

The chain combines TRBV5-1 with TRBJ1-5, with 7 positions matching TRBD1. V lost 5 bases, J lost 0 bases, and 8 bases stayed unmatched. CDR3 length equals 16 residues. Germline V lookup: CDR1 SGHRS, CDR2 YFSETQ. CDR3 residues: CASRLGTEISNQPQHF. DNA for the CDR3: TGCGCCAGCAGACTCGGGACAGAGATTAGCAATCAGCCCCAGCATTTT. The full variable domain, completed using reference TRBV5-1 and TRBJ1-5, is KAGVTQTPRYLIKTRGQQVTLSCSPISGHRSVSWYQQTPGQGLQFLFEYFSETQRNKGNFPGRFSGRQFSNSRSEMNVSTLELGDSALYLCASRLGTEISNQPQHFGDGTRLSIL.

The rearrangement links TRBV5-1 to TRBJ2-3, with TRBD2 matching 10 bases. After removal of 0 bases from V and 6 bases from J, the junction contained 10 bases not matched to a gene. This CDR3 is 17 amino acids long. In germline, CDR1 is SGHRS, CDR2 YFSETQ. CDR3 coding DNA: TGCGCCAGCAGCTTGGGTCTAGCGGGGGCCCCCGGGGATACGCAGTATTTT. It encodes CASSLGLAGAPGDTQYF.

This chain connects TRBV6-6 to TRBJ1-1, with 10 bases fitting TRBD1. Germline V gives CDR1 MNHNY, CDR2 SVGAGI (reference sequence). The V gene end was trimmed by 8 bases and the J gene end by 3 bases; junction bases not matched to a gene: 3. This CDR3 spans 13 amino acids. The CDR3 DNA reads as TGTGCCAGCCTTGACAGGGGGCACACTGAAGCTTTCTTT. Amino acids: CASLDRGHTEAFF.

The genes are TRBV19 and TRBJ1-2, with D hard to call. Trimming stripped 4 bases from V and 3 bases from J, with 12 bases between. Germline CDR1 reads LNHDA; CDR2 reads SQIVND (reference sequence). The CDR3 has 14 amino acids. The CDR3: CASSTLGEYYGYTF. The CDR3 coding sequence is TGTGCCAGTAGTACCCTCGGGGAATACTATGGCTACACCTTC.

CDR3 sequence (DNA): TGTGCCAGCAGCCCCTATTCGGGACAGGGACGGGCTGGCTACACCTTC. Its protein is CASSPYSGQGRAGYTF. The rearrangement joins TRBV11-2 to TRBJ1-2, with 9 positions matching TRBD1. The CDR3 loop spans 16 amino acids. Per the germline V gene, CDR1 is SGHAT and CDR2 is FQNNGV. J lost 7 bases, V lost 5 bases, and 14 bases had no gene match.

The chain couples TRBV6-4 to TRBJ2-3, with 14 bases fitting TRBD2. The junction had 4 bases not matched to a gene; V was cut back by 7 bases and J by 1 base. This CDR3 contains 16 residues. Per germline, CDR1 MRHNA and CDR2 SNTAGT. CDR3 residues: CASTRTSGGCTDTQYF. Written as DNA, the CDR3 is TGTGCCAGCACTAGGACTAGCGGGGGGTGCACAGATACGCAGTATTTT.

This clone showed up just a few times. The chain carries TRBV6-5 and TRBJ2-3; possible D gene TRBD2, 7 bases. Trimming shortened V by 6 bases and J by 1 base, and 14 bases separated the two germline ends. This CDR3 comprises 15 residues. Per the germline V gene, CDR1 is MNHEY and CDR2 is SVGAGI. The CDR3 DNA sequence: TGTGCCAGCAGGGGGGGGCTAGCGGGCACAGATACGCAGTATTTT. Amino acid sequence: CASRGGLAGTDTQYF.

This chain uses TRBV5-6 with TRBJ2-3, with D maybe TRBD2 (6 bases). The V end lost 8 bases, the J end lost 4 bases, and 20 bases lay between the germline ends. The CDR3 extends over 15 amino acids. Germline V gene sequence: CDR1 SGHDT, CDR2 YYEEEE. The CDR3 DNA sequence: TGTGCCAGTAGCAGAAGGGGAGGTATTGCAGATACGCAGTATTTT. Translation gives CASSRRGGIADTQYF.

This chain connects TRBV6-5 to TRBJ1-1, with D possibly matching TRBD1 (5 bases). V was shortened by 0 bases and J by 0 bases, with 11 bases between the two germline ends. Germline values: CDR1 MNHEY, CDR2 SVGAGI. This CDR3 has 16 residues. In DNA form, the CDR3 reads TGTGCCAGCAGTTACTCGCAGGGTGGTTTGAACACTGAAGCTTTCTTT. Its translation is CASSYSQGGLNTEAFF.

J is TRBJ2-7 and V is TRBV18; D uncertain. CDR1 is KGHSH and CDR2 is LQKENI in the germline V gene. Trimming left V 1 base short and J 2 bases short, with 9 bases between. The CDR3 covers 14 residues. This chain's CDR3 is CASSPLQETYEQYF. The DNA for the CDR3 is TGTGCCAGCTCACCACTTCAGGAAACCTACGAGCAGTACTTC. Using reference TRBV18 and TRBJ2-7 for the parts outside the CDR3, the full variable domain is NAGVMQNPRHLVRRRGQEARLRCSPMKGHSHVYWYRQLPEEGLKFMVYLQKENIIDESGMPKERFSAEFPKEGPSILRIQQVVRGDSAAYFCASSPLQETYEQYFGPGTRLTVT.

This rearrangement joins TRBV6-1 to TRBJ1-3, with a weak D call TRBD1 (5 bases). Germline V CDR1 and CDR2: MNHNS, SASEGT. This CDR3 is built from 15 residues. The V end lost 1 base, the J end lost 8 bases, and 15 bases lay between the germline ends. This chain's CDR3 is CASSEEGRVVDTIYF. DNA of the CDR3: TGTGCCAGCAGTGAAGAGGGGAGGGTGGTGGACACCATATATTTT.

The table lists this clone with a few counts. CDR3 coding DNA: TGTGCTCACTTAGGGGGCAGTAACTATGGCTACACCTTC. Translation gives CAHLGGSNYGYTF. The genes are TRBV6-6 and TRBJ1-2; 7 positions agree with TRBD1. CDR3 length: 13 residues. Germline V gene lookup returns CDR1 MNHNY and CDR2 SVGAGI (reference sequence).

There are a few counts of this clone. The J gene is TRBJ1-6, the V gene TRBV7-9, with 10 bases matching TRBD1. The length of the CDR3 is 18 residues. The ends lost 5 bases at V and 8 bases at J; junction bases unmatched: 15. Germline values: CDR1 SEHNR, CDR2 FQNEAQ (reference sequence). The CDR3 region has the DNA TGTGCCAGCAGCCCCCCCGGGACAGGGGCTTGGGAAGATTCACCCCTCCACTTT. It encodes CASSPPGTGAWEDSPLHF.

CDR3 sequence: CASSEGESEAFF. CDR3 DNA sequence: TGTGCCAGCAGTGAAGGCGAGTCTGAAGCTTTCTTT. The chain has TRBV2 and TRBJ1-1; no clear D gene. CDR1 SNHLY and CDR2 FYNNEI come from the germline V gene. Trimming took 1 base from V and 6 from J, leaving 6 bases between them. The CDR3 loop spans 12 amino acids.

The chain is built from TRBV19 and TRBJ1-5, with 7 positions matching TRBD1. After removal of 3 bases from V and 5 bases from J, the junction contained 7 bases not matched to a gene. The CDR3 runs to 15 residues. Germline lookup yields CDR1 LNHDA and CDR2 SQIVND (reference sequence). CDR3 sequence: CASSIADRVHQPQHF. CDR3 nucleotide sequence: TGTGCCAGTAGTATCGCCGACAGGGTACATCAGCCCCAGCATTTT.

The chain carries TRBV6-8 and TRBJ2-1, with TRBD1 as a possible D gene (5 bases). The CDR3 is 14 residues long. CDR1 is MNHGY and CDR2 is SAAAGT in the germline V gene. Trimming shortened V by 6 bases and J by 8 bases, and 17 bases separated the two germline ends. CDR3 amino acids: CASSLPEQAYEQFF. The CDR3 nucleotides are TGTGCCAGCAGCCTGCCCGAACAGGCCTATGAGCAGTTCTTC.

This clone was seen only once. This chain uses TRBV11-3 with TRBJ2-2; D not resolved. CDR1 and CDR2 (germline): SGHNT, YENEEA. The CDR3 loop spans 14 amino acids. V was shortened by 6 bases and J by 1 base, with 9 bases between the two germline ends. The CDR3 DNA reads TGTGCCAGCAGTCCCCCCAGGAACACCGGGGAGCTGTTTTTT. This encodes CASSPPRNTGELFF.

The gene calls are TRBV4-3 and TRBJ1-2, with TRBD1 identical over 7 bases. Germline CDR1 reads LGHNA; CDR2 reads YSLEER. This CDR3 spans 15 amino acids. V trimming: 2 bases; J trimming: 4 bases; junction bases outside the gene matches: 7. Here the CDR3 DNA reads TGCGCCAGCAGCCAACGAAGGGACAGCGTCTATGGCTACACCTTC. It codes for CASSQRRDSVYGYTF.

The chain joins TRBV5-1 to TRBJ2-5; 7 bases align to TRBD1. The junction had 4 bases not matched to a gene; V was cut back by 0 bases and J by 2 bases. The V gene's germline CDR1 is SGHRS and CDR2 YFSETQ. The CDR3 is made up of 15 amino acids. The CDR3 sequence is CASSLGDRLQETQYF. DNA for the CDR3: TGCGCCAGCAGCTTGGGGGACAGACTTCAAGAGACCCAGTACTTC.